Following are 13 T cell receptor beta chains from one sample sequenced in a study of chemoradiotherapy in HPV16-positive cancers. Some clones are missing from TCRdb's copy, which holds only in-frame ones; the method was immunoSEQ multiplex PCR. The data show 1,200 or so clones, about four fifths seen once. The sequences come from tumor tissue, collected from a patient who underwent chemoradiotherapy. Source of these receptors: a human donor with HPV-associated anogenital cancer.

The chain joins TRBV7-2 to TRBJ2-1, with D possibly TRBD1 on 6 matching bases. This CDR3 comprises 13 residues. With 5 bases removed from V and 3 bases from J, the gap between germline ends came to 8 bases. Germline values: CDR1 SGHTA, CDR2 FQGNSA. CDR3 sequence reads: CASSRTDYNEQFF. In DNA, the CDR3 is TGTGCCAGCAGCAGGACAGACTACAATGAGCAGTTCTTC.

This chain joins TRBV14 and TRBJ1-2, with 8 bases aligning to TRBD1. Germline trimming cut 6 bases from V and 4 bases from J; bases unmatched to any gene: 10. The CDR3 sequence is 15 residues long. Germline V gene sequence: CDR1 SGHDN, CDR2 FVKESK. DNA for the CDR3: TGTGCCAGCAGTCACAGGGGGATTCTTCGCTATGGCTACACCTTC. It yields the protein CASSHRGILRYGYTF.

The V call is TRBV10-1, the J call TRBJ2-3, with TRBD2 matching over 9 bases. The CDR3 spans 22 residues. Trimming removed 6 bases from V and 2 bases from J; junction bases left unmatched: 27. Germline V lookup: CDR1 WNHNN, CDR2 SYGVQD (reference sequence). Here the CDR3 DNA reads TGCGCCAGCAGCCGAGTGGGGGGGAAGTGGGGACTAGCCGATACGTTCACAGATACGCAGTATTTT. The encoded protein is CASSRVGGKWGLADTFTDTQYF.

The chain has TRBV19 and TRBJ1-2; 8 nucleotides agree with TRBD1. V was pared by 9 bases and J by 7 bases, with 7 bases of the junction left unmatched. The CDR3 is 12 residues long. From germline, CDR1 is LNHDA and CDR2 SQIVND (reference sequence). CDR3 nucleotide sequence: TGTGCCAGCACCGACAGGGGAGGTGGCTACACCTTC. It is translated as CASTDRGGGYTF. The full variable domain, in which reference TRBV19 and TRBJ1-2 provide the parts outside the CDR3, is DGGITQSPKYLFRKEGQNVTLSCEQNLNHDAMYWYRQDPGQGLRLIYYSQIVNDFQKGDIAEGYSVSREKKESFPLTVTSAQKNPTAFYLCASTDRGGGYTFGSGTRLTVV.

This clone was observed a few times. The V call is TRBV9, the J call TRBJ2-2; 7 bases agree with TRBD1. Germline V lookup: CDR1 SGDLS, CDR2 YYNGEE. The V gene end was trimmed by 0 bases and the J gene end by 6 bases; junction bases not matched to a gene: 5. The CDR3 is 15 amino acids. CDR3 in amino acids: CASSVGQGVPGELFF. The CDR3 DNA reads as TGTGCCAGCAGCGTAGGACAGGGAGTACCCGGGGAGCTGTTTTTT.

The rearrangement links TRBV7-8 to TRBJ1-2, with 10 bases that match TRBD1. CDR3 length equals 16 residues. The trim removed 2 bases at V and 2 bases at J, leaving 5 bases unmatched. Germline CDR1 SGHVS, CDR2 FQNEAQ. CDR3 sequence: CASSLTGTGANYGYTF. Here the CDR3 DNA reads TGTGCCAGCAGCTTAACGGGGACAGGGGCAAACTATGGCTACACCTTC.

The rearrangement links TRBV5-8 to TRBJ2-3, with TRBD2 identical over 8 bases. Germline V lookup: CDR1 SGHTS, CDR2 YDEGEE. V trimming: 3 bases; J trimming: 2 bases; junction bases outside the gene matches: 8. The CDR3 is made up of 16 amino acids. CDR3 nucleotide sequence: TGTGCCAGCAGCTCGAGAGCGGGGGCCCTCACAGATACGCAGTATTTT. As protein: CASSSRAGALTDTQYF.

The chain employs TRBV5-5 and TRBJ2-3, with 10 bases fitting TRBD2. Looked up from germline, CDR1 is SGHKS and CDR2 is YYEKEE (reference sequence). This CDR3 region has 15 residues. Trimming at V came to 4 bases and at J to 0 bases, leaving 2 bases not matched to a gene. CDR3 residues: CASSVAGGSTDTQYF. The CDR3 bases are TGTGCCAGCAGCGTAGCGGGGGGTAGCACAGATACGCAGTATTTT.

The chain has TRBV10-2 and TRBJ1-2, with a weak D call TRBD1 (6 bases). This CDR3 contains 13 residues. V was trimmed by 1 base and J by 7 bases, leaving 10 bases between them. Germline assignment: CDR1 WSHSY and CDR2 SAAADI. The CDR3 region has the DNA TGCGCCAGCAGTGAGTGGGGGGGCGGTGGCTACACCTTC. Protein sequence: CASSEWGGGGYTF.

This CDR3 reads CASSIGGQVVTGELFF. CDR3 DNA: TGTGCCAGCAGCATTGGGGGTCAGGTGGTCACCGGGGAGCTGTTTTTT. V usage is TRBV5-4 and J usage is TRBJ2-2; D assignment may be TRBD1 or TRBD2 (5 bases each). Germline CDR1 and CDR2: SGHNT and YYREEE (reference sequence). This CDR3 has 16 residues. Trimming took 4 bases from V and 4 from J, leaving 17 bases between them.

The J gene is TRBJ1-1, the V gene TRBV5-6; D ambiguous. Trimming took 1 base from V and 1 from J, leaving 2 bases between them. Per germline, CDR1 SGHDT and CDR2 YYEEEE. The CDR3 runs 12 residues. Written as DNA, the CDR3 is TGTGCCAGCAGCTTGACGAACACTGAAGCTTTCTTT. Its translation: CASSLTNTEAFF.

The chain recombines TRBV7-2 with TRBJ2-6; D gene uncertain. Trimming took off 2 bases at V and 1 base at J, with 3 bases between the two ends. This CDR3 region has 14 residues. Looked up from germline, CDR1 is SGHTA and CDR2 is FQGNSA. The CDR3 is CASSLISGANVLTF. The CDR3, as DNA: TGTGCCAGCAGCTTAATATCTGGGGCCAACGTCCTGACTTTC.

The chain is built from TRBV5-6 and TRBJ2-5, with D tentatively TRBD2 (5 bases). Looked up from germline, CDR1 is SGHDT and CDR2 is YYEEEE. Trimming took 4 bases from V and 3 from J, leaving 16 bases between them. The CDR3 contains 15 residues. The CDR3 DNA is TGTGCCAGCAGCCCCCCCGGGGTGAGGGAAGAGACCCAGTACTTC. This translates into CASSPPGVREETQYF.